The sequence of this TCR beta chain was determined in a study of T cell responses to AZD1222 COVID-19 vaccine. Overall study findings and caveats: A mostly white British donor set with more females was recruited, and clonal diversity was possibly underestimated. A reported finding is that nearly half of spike-specific TCRs target unmutated variant regions. Only 5 or 6 people who got AZD1222 tested seropositive at baseline. Rises in breadth and depth of Spike-specific TCRs came after two AZD1222 doses.

Trimming pared 1 base from V and 2 bases from J, leaving 5 bases between. The CDR3 length is 13 residues. Generated by immunoSEQ multiplex PCR, the TCRdb table keeps only in-frame clones and is missing some. The table has 90,000 to 100,000 clones, about 81% seen once. On this clone itself: Its specificity is unknown.

The sequencing here drew on peripheral blood, taken 28 days after the second AZD1222 dose. The sequence was collected from an adult who received the AZD1222 COVID-19 vaccine. The chain recombines TRBV12-3 or TRBV12-4 with TRBJ1-1; D is unclear. CDR3 bases: TGTGCCAGCAGTTTAGGGGGAAACACTGAAGCTTTCTTT. This encodes CASSLGGNTEAFF.